In its sample, the clone carrying this TCR beta chain was seen a few times. Its cognate antigen is unknown. V was pared by 1 base and J by 0 bases, with 11 bases between. Per the germline V gene, CDR1 is SGHRS and CDR2 is YFSETQ. The CDR3 has 15 residues. The data were taken from a study of identical twins. Study conclusions and caveats: Surplus twin overlap in beta out-of-frame sequences was less pronounced.

TCRdb reprocessed the 5' RACE reads with MiXCR, giving one entry per CDR3 protein. This table holds about 530,000 distinct CDR3 sequences, about a fifth found once. This sample was shared with a second study, whose subject was yellow fever vaccine responses in identical twins.

The chain uses TRBV5-1 and TRBJ2-7; D is uncertain. The sequencing sample was made of CD4+ T cells sorted from blood. This sequence originates from a young woman in good health. This CDR3 reads CASSLKGSGSYEQYF. The CDR3 coding sequence is TGCGCCAGCAGCTTGAAAGGCTCGGGCTCCTACGAGCAGTACTTC.